The rows below give T cell receptor beta chains drawn from one sample of a study of cytomegalovirus exposure and HLA in healthy donors. Clones were sequenced by immunoSEQ multiplex PCR, and TCRdb holds only the in-frame ones, with some missing. The data hold roughly 120,000 clones, with around 73% observed a single time. Sequences were obtained from PBMCs. The receptors here all came from a woman aged 40 to 49 in good health and CMV-seropositive. The CDR3 runs from the conserved cysteine through the conserved F or W. The order of the fields is J gene, clone size, V gene, D gene, CDR3 protein, CDR3 DNA. The D gene is left open where the match is weak. Size tells how often a clone was seen (once, few, many) or the class of an expanded clone, and some rows leave it out.

j_gene: TRBJ1-1
abundance: NA
v_gene: TRBV7-2
d_gene: NA
CDR3aa: CASSLIFMNTEAFF
CDR3nt: TGTGCCAGCAGCTTAATTTTTATGAACACTGAAGCTTTCTTT

j_gene: TRBJ2-3
abundance: NA
v_gene: TRBV12-5
d_gene: NA
CDR3aa: CASGLPPEGYTDTQYF
CDR3nt: TGTGCTAGTGGTTTGCCACCGGAGGGGTACACAGATACGCAGTATTTT

j_gene: TRBJ1-2
abundance: NA
v_gene: TRBV18
d_gene: NA
CDR3aa: CASSPQQGFENYGYTF
CDR3nt: TGTGCCAGCTCACCACAACAGGGCTTCGAAAACTATGGCTACACCTTC

j_gene: TRBJ1-2
abundance: NA
v_gene: TRBV18
d_gene: NA
CDR3aa: CASSPLTALGGYTF
CDR3nt: TGTGCCAGCTCACCATTGACAGCCTTGGGGGGCTACACCTTC

j_gene: TRBJ2-3
abundance: once
v_gene: TRBV5-6
d_gene: TRBD1
CDR3aa: CASSKTGTDTQYF
CDR3nt: TGTGCCAGCAGCAAGACAGGGACAGATACGCAGTATTTT

j_gene: TRBJ2-3
abundance: NA
v_gene: TRBV2
d_gene: TRBD2
CDR3aa: CANKRLAGTDTQYF
CDR3nt: TGTGCCAATAAACGACTAGCGGGCACAGATACGCAGTATTTT

j_gene: TRBJ2-3
abundance: NA
v_gene: TRBV7-8
d_gene: NA
CDR3aa: CASSSGRSYTQYF
CDR3nt: TGTGCCAGCAGCTCGGGGAGGTCGTATACGCAGTATTTT

j_gene: TRBJ1-2
abundance: NA
v_gene: TRBV19
d_gene: TRBD1
CDR3aa: CASSTQGQGFYGYTF
CDR3nt: TGTGCCAGTAGTACCCAAGGACAGGGATTCTATGGCTACACCTTC

j_gene: TRBJ1-2
abundance: NA
v_gene: TRBV9
d_gene: NA
CDR3aa: CASSLLDPGRGGYTF
CDR3nt: TGTGCCAGCAGCCTCCTAGATCCGGGGCGGGGTGGCTACACCTTC

j_gene: TRBJ1-1
abundance: NA
v_gene: TRBV2
d_gene: NA
CDR3aa: CASSQDRMGEAFF
CDR3nt: TGTGCCAGCAGCCAGGACAGAATGGGTGAAGCTTTCTTT

j_gene: TRBJ1-5
abundance: NA
v_gene: TRBV6-1
d_gene: NA
CDR3aa: CASSEDSIINQPQHF
CDR3nt: TGTGCCAGCAGTGAAGACAGCATAATCAATCAGCCCCAGCATTTT

j_gene: TRBJ2-1
abundance: NA
v_gene: TRBV7-2
d_gene: NA
CDR3aa: CASSLLRHNEQFF
CDR3nt: TGTGCCAGCAGCCTCCTGCGGCACAATGAGCAGTTCTTC

j_gene: TRBJ1-1
abundance: NA
v_gene: TRBV7-3
d_gene: TRBD1
CDR3aa: CASSLMGQGNTEAFF
CDR3nt: TGTGCCAGCAGCTTAATGGGACAGGGGAACACTGAAGCTTTCTTT

j_gene: TRBJ1-1
abundance: once
v_gene: TRBV5-4
d_gene: NA
CDR3aa: CASSLVSRGRTEAFF
CDR3nt: TGTGCCAGCAGCTTGGTTAGTCGGGGGAGGACTGAAGCTTTCTTT

j_gene: TRBJ1-1
abundance: NA
v_gene: TRBV6-6
d_gene: NA
CDR3aa: CASTSGARTEAFF
CDR3nt: TGTGCCAGCACCTCAGGGGCCCGCACTGAAGCTTTCTTT

j_gene: TRBJ2-3
abundance: NA
v_gene: TRBV4-3
d_gene: TRBD2
CDR3aa: CASSQAGGDTDTQYF
CDR3nt: TGCGCCAGCAGCCAAGCGGGGGGGGACACAGATACGCAGTATTTT

j_gene: TRBJ1-2
abundance: NA
v_gene: TRBV7-9
d_gene: TRBD1
CDR3aa: CASSLRDRDPYGYTF
CDR3nt: TGTGCCAGCAGCTTACGGGACAGGGATCCCTATGGCTACACCTTC

j_gene: TRBJ2-2
abundance: NA
v_gene: TRBV10-3
d_gene: TRBD1
CDR3aa: CATHPGTGSGELFF
CDR3nt: TGTGCCACCCACCCCGGGACAGGGTCCGGGGAGCTGTTTTTT

j_gene: TRBJ2-1
abundance: NA
v_gene: TRBV6-1
d_gene: TRBD2
CDR3aa: CASSEWKSGGADEQFF
CDR3nt: TGTGCCAGCAGTGAATGGAAGAGCGGGGGGGCAGATGAGCAGTTCTTC

j_gene: TRBJ1-6
abundance: medium-sized
v_gene: TRBV6-4
d_gene: TRBD1
CDR3aa: CASSAGQGNSPLHF
CDR3nt: TGTGCCAGCAGTGCGGGACAGGGTAATTCACCCCTCCACTTT